This TCR beta chain was sequenced for a study of control samples from healthy donors and cancer patients. The V gene end was trimmed by 4 bases and the J gene end by 6 bases; junction bases not matched to a gene: 4. The CDR3 sequence is 16 residues long. Germline V gene sequence: CDR1 LNHDA, CDR2 SQIVND (reference sequence). Only in-frame clones appear in the TCRdb table, and some are missing; sequencing was by immunoSEQ multiplex PCR. This sample has tens of thousands of clones, with about 90% found just once. The sample taken for sequencing was PBMCs. The sequence came from a woman aged 55 to 70 with head and neck cancer. V and J are TRBV19 and TRBJ2-2, with TRBD2 matching over 14 bases. The CDR3 sequence: CASSSPGLAGAGELFF. The CDR3 DNA follows: TGTGCCAGTAGTAGCCCGGGACTAGCGGGAGCCGGGGAGCTGTTTTTT.